The 25 T cell receptor beta chains reported below all come from one sample, sequenced in a study of cytomegalovirus exposure and HLA in healthy donors. PCR amplification relied on 60 Vbeta primers (plus 13 Jbeta primers). Only in-frame clones appear in the TCRdb table, and some are missing; sequencing was by immunoSEQ multiplex PCR. Among around 64,000 clones listed, roughly two thirds were seen once. Material for sequencing was PBMCs. These receptors were taken from a woman between 50 and 59 years old in good health and CMV-seronegative.

The CDR3 bases are TGTGCCAGCAGTTATGGGACAGCCTCGAACACTGAAGCTTTCTTT. This sequence encodes CASSYGTASNTEAFF. The chain combines TRBV5-4 with TRBJ1-1; 7 nucleotides agree with TRBD1. Germline-derived CDR1 and CDR2 are SGHNT and YYREEE (reference sequence). This CDR3 contains 15 residues. The trim removed 5 bases at V and 1 base at J, leaving 8 bases unmatched.

This sequence joins TRBV4-1 and TRBJ1-3, with D possibly being TRBD1 (6 bases). V lost 4 bases, J lost 4 bases, and 20 bases lay in between. CDR3 length equals 17 residues. Germline CDR1 reads MGHRA; CDR2 reads YSYEKL. The CDR3 here is CASSPSEGVGSGNTIYF. The CDR3 bases are TGCGCCAGCAGCCCCTCCGAGGGGGTCGGTTCGGGAAACACCATATATTTT.

The chain combines TRBV27 with TRBJ2-1, with 7 bases identical to TRBD2. Germline values: CDR1 MNHEY, CDR2 SMNVEV (reference sequence). V trimming: 6 bases; J trimming: 3 bases; junction bases outside the gene matches: 11. The length of the CDR3 is 16 residues. In nucleotides, the CDR3 is TGTGCCAGCAGCCCGAGGCGGGAGTCCTTCTACAATGAGCAGTTCTTC. As protein: CASSPRRESFYNEQFF.

V gene TRBV28 combines with J gene TRBJ1-3; TRBD1 aligns across 9 bases. J was trimmed by 4 bases and V by 6 bases; bases with no gene match: 19. The CDR3 totals 19 residues. Germline V CDR1 and CDR2: MDHEN, SYDVKM. The CDR3 DNA sequence: TGTGCCAGCAGCCACCTCCCGGGGACAGGGAAAACGCGGGGAAACACCATATATTTT. This encodes CASSHLPGTGKTRGNTIYF. Looking up the rest from reference TRBV28 and TRBJ1-3 gives the full variable domain: DVKVTQSSRYLVKRTGEKVFLECVQDMDHENMFWYRQDPGLGLRLIYFSYDVKMKEKGDIPEGYSVSREKKERFSLILESASTNQTSMYLCASSHLPGTGKTRGNTIYFGEGSWLTVV.

The V call is TRBV9, the J call TRBJ1-2, with 10 bases identical to TRBD1. Trimming at V came to 0 bases and at J to 5 bases, leaving 1 base not matched to a gene. Germline V gives CDR1 SGDLS, CDR2 YYNGEE. CDR3 length: 14 amino acids. CDR3 loop: CASSVGTGGYGYTF. As DNA, the CDR3 is TGTGCCAGCAGCGTAGGGACAGGGGGGTATGGCTACACCTTC.

This chain links TRBV9 with TRBJ2-1, with 9 bases matching TRBD2. This CDR3 spans 16 amino acids. J lost 4 bases, V lost 4 bases, and 9 bases had no gene match. Germline V gene lookup returns CDR1 SGDLS and CDR2 YYNGEE. Here the CDR3 DNA reads TGTGCCAGCAGCACAGGCGGGAGGGCTAGTTACAATGAGCAGTTCTTC. Its protein is CASSTGGRASYNEQFF.

The chain recombines TRBV6-5 with TRBJ1-4; D is unresolved. Per the germline V gene, CDR1 is MNHEY and CDR2 is SVGAGI. V dropped 0 bases and J dropped 10 bases, with 18 bases sitting between them. The CDR3 consists of 16 residues. CDR3: CASSYSIGPEVGKLFF. As DNA, the CDR3 is TGTGCCAGCAGTTACTCGATCGGGCCGGAGGTCGGAAAACTGTTTTTT.

This sequence joins TRBV19 and TRBJ1-1; 10 bases agree with TRBD1. CDR3 length equals 15 residues. Trimming removed 8 bases from V and 5 bases from J; junction bases left unmatched: 11. Germline V gives CDR1 LNHDA, CDR2 SQIVND (reference sequence). The CDR3 loop reads CASRRQGAKLTEAFF. The CDR3 DNA is TGTGCCAGTCGACGACAGGGGGCGAAGTTAACTGAAGCTTTCTTT. Full variable domain (missing parts from reference TRBV19 and TRBJ1-1): DGGITQSPKYLFRKEGQNVTLSCEQNLNHDAMYWYRQDPGQGLRLIYYSQIVNDFQKGDIAEGYSVSREKKESFPLTVTSAQKNPTAFYLCASRRQGAKLTEAFFGQGTRLTVV.

The chain couples TRBV7-9 to TRBJ1-2; 7 nucleotides match TRBD1. V gave up 5 bases and J gave up 6 bases; unmatched junction bases: 15. Per germline, CDR1 SEHNR and CDR2 FQNEAQ (reference sequence). The CDR3 covers 16 residues. CDR3 residues: CASSPSNSGQVHGYTF. CDR3 nucleotide sequence: TGTGCCAGCAGCCCTAGTAATTCAGGACAGGTCCATGGCTACACCTTC.

This clone was seen only once. The V and J genes are TRBV6-5 and TRBJ1-1; D is uncertain. Trimming shortened V by 0 bases and J by 4 bases, and 9 bases separated the two germline ends. Per germline, CDR1 MNHEY and CDR2 SVGAGI. This CDR3 has 14 amino acids. CDR3 in DNA: TGTGCCAGCAGTTACTCGGCCCGGGGCACTGAAGCTTTCTTT. Translating it yields CASSYSARGTEAFF.

This clone was picked up a small number of times. J is TRBJ1-1 and V is TRBV28; unclear D gene. The V end was cut by 8 bases, the J end by 0 bases, with 13 bases between. Germline CDR1 MDHEN, CDR2 SYDVKM. The CDR3 is 14 amino acids. The CDR3 DNA sequence: TGTGCCAGCCTGACACAGACCATGAACACTGAAGCTTTCTTT. It specifies CASLTQTMNTEAFF.

This clone was seen more than once but under ten times. The chain couples TRBV4-3 to TRBJ1-2; no firm D call. The germline CDR1 and CDR2 sequences are LGHNA and YSLEER. This CDR3 contains 13 residues. V was trimmed by 0 bases and J by 6 bases, leaving 8 bases between them. CDR3 DNA sequence: TGCGCCAGCAGCCAAGATTTTGAGGATGGCTACACCTTC. The encoded protein is CASSQDFEDGYTF.

The rearrangement joins TRBV15 to TRBJ2-3; 12 nucleotides align to TRBD2. Unmatched junction bases numbered 7, after V lost 1 base and J lost 2 bases. The CDR3 spans 18 residues. CDR1 is LNHNV and CDR2 is YYDKDF in the germline V gene (reference sequence). As DNA, the CDR3 is TGTGCCACCAGCAGAGTCGGGAGGACTAGCGGGATCACAGATACGCAGTATTTT. Translated: CATSRVGRTSGITDTQYF.

This clone was picked up one time. The chain links TRBV11-2 to TRBJ1-1, with D perhaps matching TRBD1 (6 bases). CDR1 SGHAT and CDR2 FQNNGV come from the germline V gene. Trimming removed 5 bases from V and 6 bases from J, with 16 bases in between. This CDR3 has 14 residues. The CDR3 reads CASSLPQGGPEAFF. CDR3 sequence (DNA): TGTGCCAGCAGCCTCCCACAGGGAGGGCCTGAAGCTTTCTTT. The full variable domain, in which reference TRBV11-2 and TRBJ1-1 provide the parts outside the CDR3, is EAGVAQSPRYKIIEKRQSVAFWCNPISGHATLYWYQQILGQGPKLLIQFQNNGVVDDSQLPKDRFSAERLKGVDSTLKIQPAKLEDSAVYLCASSLPQGGPEAFFGQGTRLTVV.

This clone has a single count. V is TRBV19 and J is TRBJ2-7; perhaps TRBD1 as D (6 bases). The CDR3 contains 14 residues. The V gene lost 5 bases and the J gene lost 2 bases, with 13 bases spanning the gap. Germline V CDR1 and CDR2: LNHDA, SQIVND (reference sequence). CDR3 in DNA: TGTGCCAGTAGTGTGAGGGGGTCAACCTACGAGCAGTACTTC. It encodes CASSVRGSTYEQYF.

The chain uses TRBV7-9 and TRBJ1-1; D ambiguous. The CDR3 contains 15 residues. Germline V gene data show CDR1 as SEHNR and CDR2 as FQNEAQ (reference sequence). V dropped 1 base and J dropped 4 bases, with 13 bases sitting between them. DNA of the CDR3: TGTGCCAGCAGCTTAGTGGGCAAAATGATCACTGAAGCTTTCTTT. Translating gives CASSLVGKMITEAFF. Together with reference TRBV7-9 and TRBJ1-1, the CDR3 gives the full variable domain: DTGVSQNPRHKITKRGQNVTFRCDPISEHNRLYWYRQTLGQGPEFLTYFQNEAQLEKSRLLSDRFSAERPKGSFSTLEIQRTEQGDSAMYLCASSLVGKMITEAFFGQGTRLTVV.

This rearrangement joins TRBV28 to TRBJ1-5, with TRBD1 identical over 7 bases. The junction had 13 bases not matched to a gene; V was cut back by 2 bases and J by 0 bases. CDR3 length: 19 residues. The germline V gene encodes CDR1 MDHEN and CDR2 SYDVKM. In DNA, the CDR3 is TGTGCCAGCAGTTTAGATACCGGACAGGAGAATAATAGCAATCAGCCCCAGCATTTT. Amino acids: CASSLDTGQENNSNQPQHF. The complete variable domain, with remaining parts taken from reference TRBV28 and TRBJ1-5, reads DVKVTQSSRYLVKRTGEKVFLECVQDMDHENMFWYRQDPGLGLRLIYFSYDVKMKEKGDIPEGYSVSREKKERFSLILESASTNQTSMYLCASSLDTGQENNSNQPQHFGDGTRLSIL.

This rearrangement joins TRBV27 to TRBJ2-7; 8 nucleotides line up with TRBD1. V dropped 6 bases and J dropped 2; count of bases not matched to a gene: 6. Germline V gene lookup returns CDR1 MNHEY and CDR2 SMNVEV (reference sequence). This CDR3 is 14 amino acids long. The CDR3 DNA sequence: TGTGCCAGCAGGGTGGACAGGGTGGCCTACGAGCAGTACTTC. It codes for CASRVDRVAYEQYF.

The rearrangement uses TRBV7-2 and TRBJ2-3; 9 positions match TRBD2. CDR1 is SGHTA, CDR2 FQGNSA, per germline. This CDR3 is built from 14 residues. The V segment lost 5 bases and the J segment 5 bases; nucleotides outside the gene matches: 5. The CDR3 sequence is CASSPGSGGDTQYF. As DNA, the CDR3 is TGTGCCAGCAGCCCCGGTAGCGGGGGAGATACGCAGTATTTT.

V and J are TRBV2 and TRBJ2-1, with 11 bases matching TRBD2. J was trimmed by 6 bases and V by 6 bases; bases with no gene match: 4. This CDR3 contains 14 residues. Germline CDR1 reads SNHLY; CDR2 reads FYNNEI. This chain's CDR3 is CASRTSGKGNEQFF. DNA for the CDR3: TGTGCCAGCAGGACTAGCGGGAAGGGCAATGAGCAGTTCTTC.

The V call is TRBV5-1, the J call TRBJ2-1; D is possibly TRBD1 (6 bases). This CDR3 contains 16 residues. Per the germline V gene, CDR1 is SGHRS and CDR2 is YFSETQ. The V end was cut by 4 bases, the J end by 2 bases, with 16 bases between. CDR3 sequence: CASSLNPTGTYNEQFF. CDR3 in DNA: TGCGCCAGCAGCCTGAACCCGACAGGAACCTACAATGAGCAGTTCTTC.

V is TRBV18 and J is TRBJ2-2; TRBD2 agrees at 7 bases. V shed 6 bases, J shed 4 bases, and the junction held 11 bases outside the gene matches. The CDR3 loop spans 16 amino acids. Germline V CDR1 and CDR2: KGHSH, LQKENI. The CDR3 reads CASSSASGMVTGELFF. CDR3 nucleotide sequence: TGTGCCAGCTCGTCCGCGAGCGGGATGGTCACCGGGGAGCTGTTTTTT.

V gene TRBV28 combines with J gene TRBJ2-7; possible D gene TRBD1, 6 bases. Trimming cost V 4 bases and J 7 bases, with 11 bases left between them. Germline V gene lookup returns CDR1 MDHEN and CDR2 SYDVKM. This CDR3 is 12 amino acids long. The CDR3 protein is CASSSTRGEQYF. DNA of the CDR3: TGTGCCAGCAGTTCCACAAGGGGGGAGCAGTACTTC.

The chain joins TRBV4-2 to TRBJ2-7, with a possible D match to TRBD2 (6 bases). Germline CDR1 and CDR2: LGHNA and YNFKEQ. This CDR3 spans 16 amino acids. The V gene lost 0 bases and the J gene lost 5 bases, with 17 bases spanning the gap. The CDR3 loop reads CASSQDGGGMRNEQYF. As DNA, the CDR3 is TGTGCCAGCAGCCAAGATGGCGGCGGGATGAGGAACGAGCAGTACTTC.

This clone was detected a few times. This chain connects TRBV7-2 to TRBJ2-1; the D gene is possibly TRBD2 (6 bases). Germline CDR1 reads SGHTA; CDR2 reads FQGNSA. The V gene lost 5 bases and the J gene lost 7 bases, with 12 bases spanning the gap. The CDR3 runs to 13 residues. CDR3 nucleotides: TGTGCCAGCAGCCCGACTAGGTCAAATGAGCAGTTCTTC. Protein sequence: CASSPTRSNEQFF.